The clone carrying this TCR beta chain was observed many times. One entry per CDR3 protein results from TCRdb running MiXCR on the reads. The table has some 170,000 distinct CDR3 sequences, 15% to 20% seen once. This sample was taken from a study of T cell repertoires in cytomegalovirus infection. This CDR3 comprises 18 residues. Germline V gives CDR1 SGHVS, CDR2 FQNEAQ. Trimming cost V 7 bases and J 1 base; bases outside gene matches: 17. The J gene is TRBJ2-5, the V gene TRBV7-8; 8 bases are a match to TRBD1. The sample comprised CD8+ T cells from PBMCs. The receptor comes from a human donor in good health (CMV status not recorded). Some clones in this sample may be carry-over from other donors' samples. The CDR3 here is CASTGREYDRGIQETQYF. In DNA, the CDR3 is TGTGCCAGCACCGGGCGGGAATACGACAGGGGAATCCAAGAGACCCAGTACTTC.